This TCR beta chain was sequenced in a study of blood T cell repertoires in COVID-19. Turning to the study itself: In each case, the material was cDNA or gDNA derived from T cells, B-cell-depleted T cells, or PBMCs.

Germline V gives CDR1 SGHAT, CDR2 FQNNGV. Trimming left V 4 bases short and J 7 bases short, with 16 bases between. The CDR3 is made up of 14 amino acids. The table came from immunoSEQ multiplex PCR; TCRdb's copy has only in-frame clones and leaves some out. The sample has 150,000 to 200,000 clones, approximately 85% seen once. Sample: peripheral blood. This sequence was found in a human donor with active or convalescent COVID-19. The donor label of this sample is uncertain. The chain joins TRBV11-2 to TRBJ1-1, with D possibly matching TRBD1 (6 bases). CDR3 coding DNA: TGTGCCAGCAGCTCATACCGGACAGAATGTGAAGCTTTCTTT. Translated, it gives CASSSYRTECEAFF.